This record looks at one TCR beta chain sequence and its context. Looked up from germline, CDR1 is MNHEY and CDR2 is SVGEGT. The CDR3 extends over 14 amino acids. V lost 7 bases to trimming and J lost 2 bases, with 13 bases between them. These data belong to a study of T cells in Graves' hyperthyroidism and ophthalmopathy. Amplified TCR beta CDR3 regions came from RNA transcripts. HTBI primers were the set used in a first-round RT-PCR of the TCR CDR3. A single record per CDR3 protein comes from TCRdb applying MiXCR to the multiplex PCR reads. Among some 700,000 distinct CDR3 sequences listed, around 16% were seen once.

The sequence came from a man aged 50-59 years with Graves' hyperthyroidism. V is TRBV6-2 or TRBV6-3 and J is TRBJ2-3, with no clear D. The sequencing input was blood. The CDR3 DNA sequence: TGTGCCAGCACTTCGCAGAAATCCACAGATACGCAGTATTTT. Protein product: CASTSQKSTDTQYF.